The 12 T cell receptor beta chains listed next were all sequenced from one sample in a study of T cell changes during pregnancy in multiple sclerosis. Here immunoSEQ multiplex PCR was the method, and the copy in TCRdb shows in-frame clones only, minus some. This sample carries under 85,000 clones, about 90% of them seen once, and the ten largest clones take 9.5%. The sample here was peripheral blood, taken after pregnancy. The receptors were sampled from a female donor in good health, enrolled as a control in a pregnancy study.

V usage is TRBV7-2 and J usage is TRBJ2-3; TRBD1 matches at 9 bases. The CDR3 totals 16 residues. The V gene's germline CDR1 is SGHTA and CDR2 FQGNSA. V shed 5 bases and J 5 bases; nucleotides not matched to a gene: 11. The CDR3 sequence: CASSTGTGRQGDTQYF. The CDR3 DNA is TGTGCCAGCAGCACCGGGACAGGGCGACAGGGAGATACGCAGTATTTT. Full variable domain (outside the CDR3, taken from reference TRBV7-2 and TRBJ2-3): GAGVSQSPSNKVTEKGKDVELRCDPISGHTALYWYRQSLGQGLEFLIYFQGNSAPDKSGLPSDRFSAERTGGSVSTLTIQRTQQEDSAVYLCASSTGTGRQGDTQYFGPGTRLTVL.

The chain couples TRBV7-2 to TRBJ2-7; 14 bases fit TRBD2. Germline lookup yields CDR1 SGHTA and CDR2 FQGNSA. V lost 2 bases, J lost 2 bases, and 8 bases stayed unmatched. The CDR3 is 18 amino acids. CDR3 residues: CASSLFAGTSGSTYEQYF. The CDR3 DNA reads TGTGCCAGCAGCTTATTCGCTGGGACTAGCGGGAGTACCTACGAGCAGTACTTC.

This clone was detected only once. The rearrangement joins TRBV11-3 to TRBJ1-3; D uncertain. The CDR3 contains 13 residues. The germline V and J ends were trimmed by 5 bases and 2 bases, with 7 bases remaining between them. CDR1 is SGHNT and CDR2 is YENEEA in the germline V gene. The CDR3 loop reads CASSGGPGNTIYF. The CDR3 bases are TGTGCCAGCAGCGGAGGGCCTGGAAACACCATATATTTT.

This clone has a handful of counts. The V and J genes are TRBV2 and TRBJ1-6; D gene unclear. The CDR3 contains 12 residues. Trimming cost V 3 bases and J 7 bases, with 4 bases left between them. Per germline, CDR1 SNHLY and CDR2 FYNNEI. For the CDR3, the DNA is TGTGCCAGCAGTGACCTCAATTCACCCCTCCACTTT. Protein sequence: CASSDLNSPLHF. Drawing the rest from reference TRBV2 and TRBJ1-6, the complete variable domain is EPEVTQTPSHQVTQMGQEVILRCVPISNHLYFYWYRQILGQKVEFLVSFYNNEISEKSEIFDDQFSVERPDGSNFTLKIRSTKLEDSAMYFCASSDLNSPLHFGNGTRLTVT.

The V gene is TRBV18, the J gene TRBJ1-1; tentative D call: TRBD1 (5 bases). V shed 2 bases and J shed 5 bases, with 9 bases lying between them. This CDR3 contains 13 residues. Germline V gives CDR1 KGHSH, CDR2 LQKENI. The CDR3 DNA sequence: TGTGCCAGCTCACCAATGGGGGGAACTGAAGCTTTCTTT. Amino acids: CASSPMGGTEAFF.

This clone has only one observation. This rearrangement joins TRBV5-4 to TRBJ1-2, with D perhaps TRBD1 (5 bases). Trimming left V 6 bases short and J 8 bases short, with 17 bases between. Germline CDR1 and CDR2: SGHNT and YYREEE (reference sequence). The CDR3 spans 13 residues. DNA for the CDR3: TGTGCCAGCAACTCCCCTGCCTCAGGGGGCTACACCTTC. As protein: CASNSPASGGYTF.

This chain's CDR3 is CASSSQESTDTQYF. The CDR3 region has the DNA TGCGCCAGCAGCTCACAGGAGAGCACAGATACGCAGTATTTT. The rearrangement uses TRBV5-1 and TRBJ2-3, with D maybe TRBD1 (5 bases). CDR1 is SGHRS, CDR2 YFSETQ, per germline. CDR3 length: 14 amino acids. V lost 3 bases and J 0 bases, leaving 8 bases between the germline ends.

The chain recombines TRBV14 with TRBJ2-1, with TRBD1 matching over 9 bases. CDR1 and CDR2 (germline): SGHDN, FVKESK. The CDR3 loop spans 17 amino acids. Trimming removed 0 bases from V and 6 bases from J; junction bases left unmatched: 9. Written as DNA, the CDR3 is TGTGCCAGCAGCCAAGACCTGCCCGGGACAGGGACCAATGAGCAGTTCTTC. Protein: CASSQDLPGTGTNEQFF.

V gene TRBV5-1 combines with J gene TRBJ2-3, with D possibly TRBD1 on 6 matching bases. CDR1 and CDR2 (germline): SGHRS, YFSETQ. V dropped 4 bases and J dropped 2 bases, with 17 bases sitting between them. The CDR3 sequence is 16 residues long. The CDR3 spells CASSPQYRDPTDTQYF. The CDR3 nucleotides read TGCGCCAGCAGCCCCCAATACAGGGACCCCACAGATACGCAGTATTTT.

The chain combines TRBV5-1 with TRBJ2-2, with 8 nucleotides matching TRBD1. V shed 4 bases, J shed 4 bases, and the junction held 6 bases outside the gene matches. The germline CDR1 and CDR2 sequences are SGHRS and YFSETQ. The CDR3 runs 15 residues. As DNA, the CDR3 is TGCGCCAGCAGCACAGGGACAGGCACCACCGGGGAGCTGTTTTTT. It yields the protein CASSTGTGTTGELFF.

This rearrangement joins TRBV27 to TRBJ2-2, with D possibly TRBD1 on 6 matching bases. The germline V gene encodes CDR1 MNHEY and CDR2 SMNVEV (reference sequence). The CDR3 consists of 16 residues. Trimming left V 5 bases short and J 6 bases short, with 19 bases between. The CDR3 is CASSPQGSSEPGELFF. In DNA, the CDR3 is TGTGCCAGCAGTCCCCAGGGGTCCTCGGAACCCGGGGAGCTGTTTTTT.

The J gene is TRBJ1-3, the V gene TRBV11-2; TRBD1 matches at 7 bases. The V and J ends lost 5 bases and 4 bases, in that order; junction bases with no gene match: 8. This CDR3 comprises 15 residues. Germline values: CDR1 SGHAT, CDR2 FQNNGV. The CDR3 is CASSPQGGAGNTIYF. The CDR3 region has the DNA TGTGCCAGCAGCCCTCAGGGGGGAGCCGGAAACACCATATATTTT.